Listed below are T cell receptor beta chains from one sample, sequenced in a study of beta chain features in type 1 diabetes. Profiling relied on immunoSEQ multiplex PCR, and the TCRdb table lists in-frame clones only, not all of them. The sample yields 400,000 to 600,000 clones, 30% seen once. The sequenced sample consisted of naive CD4+ T cells from blood. These receptors were taken from a man aged 18 to 30 in good health. CDR3s leave out the opening cysteine and the closing phenylalanine or tryptophan.

TRBV9,ASSAHEWDTEAF
TRBV5-4,ASRSGQGTYNEQF
TRBV2,ASSDTNLAKNIQY
TRBV27,ASSSSGMWGEGNQPQH
TRBV28,ASGLANYGYT
TRBV18,ASTTTGGPDTQY
TRBV7-9,ASSLGTSSPDTQY
TRBV11-2,ASSFPTSGSVDTDTQY
TRBV30,AWSVRQGAEQF
TRBV7-9,ASTPSGRAGRDTQY
TRBV6-1,ASSEAGGTDTQY
TRBV19,ASSLSGTSYEQY
TRBV11-2,ASSLTGISTDTQY